The 27 T cell receptor beta chains below come from one sample, sequenced in a study of post-analysis software for immune sequencing data. Study-wide results and caveats: With TRBV5-6, TRBV5-1 and TRBV20-1 included, about five TRBV segments were more frequent in patients than in controls.

cDNA libraries of TCR beta carried unique molecular identifiers. TCRdb called the PCR reads again in MiXCR, with one record for every CDR3 protein. The sample shows 430,000 or so distinct CDR3 sequences, about 40% of them seen only once. For these receptors, no antigen is known. Sequences were obtained from blood. The receptors originated from a girl aged 2 to 9 with multiple sclerosis.

In this sample, this clonotype turned up a few times. V gene TRBV11-2 combines with J gene TRBJ1-2; D possibly corresponds to TRBD1 (5 bases). This CDR3 has 15 amino acids. Germline assignment: CDR1 SGHAT and CDR2 FQNNGV. Trimming shortened V by 3 bases and J by 4 bases, and 15 bases separated the two germline ends. The CDR3 DNA reads TGTGCCAGCAGCTTCACCAAGACGACAGTCTATGGCTACACCTTC. It is translated as CASSFTKTTVYGYTF.

Remarks on this clonotype: A junction boundary mismatches the germline segment, possibly from a read error. The rearrangement links TRBV7-2 to TRBJ1-2; 7 positions agree with TRBD1. CDR3 size: 15 residues. Germline CDR1 reads SGHTA; CDR2 reads FQGNSA. The CDR3 loop reads CASSLTGTDNCGYTF. The CDR3 region has the DNA TGTGCCAGCAGTTTGACAGGGACCGATAACTGTGGCTACACCTTC.

About this clonotype itself: This likely comes from a read error, as the CDR3 has no conserved phenylalanine or tryptophan at its end. The rearrangement uses TRBV20-1 and TRBJ2-1; D gene uncertain. CDR3 length: 12 residues. The V end lost 2 bases, the J end lost 8 bases, and 10 bases lay between the germline ends. Germline CDR1 reads DFQATT; CDR2 reads SNEGSKA (reference sequence). CDR3 sequence (DNA): TGCAGTGCTAGAAAACTGAGAGATGAGCAGTTCCTC. Protein sequence: CSARKLRDEQFL.

This clonotype was seen a handful of times. The CDR3 DNA reads as TGTGCCAGCAGTTTATGGTACTTTTACGAGCAGTACTTC. Translating gives CASSLWYFYEQYF. V is TRBV28 and J is TRBJ2-7; D not resolved. Trimming cost V 0 bases and J 4 bases, with 7 bases left between them. Germline CDR1 is MDHEN and CDR2 is SYDVKM. The CDR3 runs 13 residues. The variable domain in full, with the rest retrieved from reference TRBV28 and TRBJ2-7, is DVKVTQSSRYLVKRTGEKVFLECVQDMDHENMFWYRQDPGLGLRLIYFSYDVKMKEKGDIPEGYSVSREKKERFSLILESASTNQTSMYLCASSLWYFYEQYFGPGTRLTVT.

This clonotype showed up many times. The J gene is TRBJ2-1, the V gene TRBV20-1; 9 nucleotides agree with TRBD1. This CDR3 spans 14 amino acids. Germline V gene data show CDR1 as DFQATT and CDR2 as SNEGSKA (reference sequence). V trimming: 6 bases; J trimming: 5 bases; junction bases outside the gene matches: 8. CDR3 coding DNA: TGCAGTGCGTTTCCGGGACAGGGAAACAATGAGCAGTTCTTC. Protein: CSAFPGQGNNEQFF.

V gene TRBV5-8 combines with J gene TRBJ2-5; 11 bases align to TRBD1. V dropped 3 bases and J dropped 2; count of bases not matched to a gene: 6. Germline CDR1 is SGHTS and CDR2 is YDEGEE. The CDR3 has 16 amino acids. The CDR3 DNA reads TGTGCCAGCAGCTATGGGACAGGGGGGAGGCAAGAGACCCAGTACTTC. Amino acids: CASSYGTGGRQETQYF.

The chain joins TRBV7-8 to TRBJ2-7, with D tentatively TRBD2 (5 bases). Trimming stripped 3 bases from V and 5 bases from J, with 14 bases between. The germline V gene has CDR1 SGHVS and CDR2 FQNEAQ. CDR3 length: 14 residues. The CDR3 here is CASSLDLSLDEQYF. CDR3 nucleotide sequence: TGTGCCAGCAGCTTGGACTTATCCCTCGACGAGCAGTACTTC.

This clonotype was recorded a few times. The gene calls are TRBV21-1 and TRBJ2-1; the D call of TRBD1 is as the table states it, not checked on the DNA. TRBV21-1 is shown as a pseudogene. The CDR3 is 17 residues long. For the CDR3, the DNA is TGTGCCAGCAGCCCCCCGGGACAGGGGGGGGTGGGCAATGAGCAGTTCTTC. Translating it yields CASSPPGQGGVGNEQFF.

The chain carries TRBV20-1 and TRBJ2-1; 10 bases are shared with TRBD2. Trimming removed 6 bases from V and 7 bases from J; junction bases left unmatched: 6. The V gene's germline CDR1 is DFQATT and CDR2 SNEGSKA (reference sequence). The CDR3 is made up of 13 amino acids. Written as DNA, the CDR3 is TGCAGTGCCACGGGACTAGCGTTAAATGAGCAGTTCTTC. Amino acids: CSATGLALNEQFF.

The table lists this clonotype with a few counts. The CDR3 loop is CASSLETGTGGHNEQFF. For the CDR3, the DNA is TGTGCCAGCAGCTTAGAGACCGGGACAGGGGGGCACAATGAGCAGTTCTTC. The rearrangement uses TRBV7-3 and TRBJ2-1; 11 bases agree with TRBD1. The CDR3 runs to 17 residues. In germline, CDR1 is SGHTA, CDR2 FQGTGA. The J segment lost 5 bases and the V segment lost 2 bases, leaving 8 bases of the junction unmatched.

The chain couples TRBV30 to TRBJ1-5; D gene unclear. This CDR3 has 11 residues. Germline V CDR1 and CDR2: GTSNPN, SVGIG (reference sequence). With 0 bases removed from V and 4 bases from J, the gap between germline ends came to 1 base. Here the CDR3 reads CAWSVNQPQHF. The CDR3 nucleotides are TGTGCCTGGAGTGTTAATCAGCCCCAGCATTTT.

This clonotype was recorded a few times. The rearrangement links TRBV20-1 to TRBJ2-3; D is undetermined. The CDR3 spans 11 residues. The V end lost 6 bases, the J end lost 8 bases, and 12 bases lay between the germline ends. In germline, CDR1 is DFQATT, CDR2 SNEGSKA (reference sequence). As DNA, the CDR3 is TGCAGTGCGCCCGACTGGTTTACGCAGTATTTT. Translation: CSAPDWFTQYF.

This clonotype appeared a few times. A read error may explain this, as a much larger clone is one base away. The chain is built from TRBV5-1 and TRBJ2-7; D ambiguous. V dropped 0 bases and J dropped 2 bases, with 9 bases sitting between them. Looked up from germline, CDR1 is SGHRS and CDR2 is YFSETQ. This CDR3 region has 14 residues. CDR3 residues: CASSLVGSAYEQYF. The CDR3 coding sequence is TGCGCCAGCAGCTTGGTCGGCAGCGCCTACGAGCAGTACTTC. The complete variable domain, with remaining parts taken from reference TRBV5-1 and TRBJ2-7, reads KAGVTQTPRYLIKTRGQQVTLSCSPISGHRSVSWYQQTPGQGLQFLFEYFSETQRNKGNFPGRFSGRQFSNSRSEMNVSTLELGDSALYLCASSLVGSAYEQYFGPGTRLTVT.

A few counts support this clonotype. The chain is built from TRBV15 and TRBJ2-1; D may be TRBD2 (5 bases). Germline CDR1 and CDR2: LNHNV and YYDKDF (reference sequence). The CDR3 spans 12 residues. The V and J ends lost 5 bases and 7 bases respectively, with 9 bases between them. The CDR3 region is CATSGLGNEQFF. The CDR3 DNA reads TGTGCCACCAGCGGACTTGGGAATGAGCAGTTCTTC.

The chain employs TRBV28 and TRBJ2-6, with unresolved D. CDR1 MDHEN and CDR2 SYDVKM come from the germline V gene. CDR3 length equals 15 residues. V lost 6 bases, J lost 0 bases, and 9 bases lay in between. The CDR3, as DNA: TGTGCCAGCAGCCTACAGAACTCTGGGGCCAACGTCCTGACTTTC. It codes for CASSLQNSGANVLTF.

This chain connects TRBV3-1 to TRBJ2-1; tentatively, D is TRBD2 (5 bases). This CDR3 has 16 residues. In germline, CDR1 is LGHDT, CDR2 YNNKEL (reference sequence). Trimming removed 5 bases from V and 5 bases from J, with 19 bases in between. The CDR3 loop reads CASSSRWGEINNEQFF. The CDR3 nucleotides read TGTGCCAGCAGCTCCCGATGGGGAGAGATAAACAATGAGCAGTTCTTC.

The V call is TRBV25-1, the J call TRBJ1-4; D remains unclear. Trimming cost V 3 bases and J 8 bases, with 16 bases left between them. Per germline, CDR1 MGHDK and CDR2 SYGVNS. The CDR3 runs 15 residues. CDR3 loop: CASSDPDRTLEKLFF. In DNA, the CDR3 is TGTGCCAGCAGTGATCCGGACCGAACCTTAGAAAAACTGTTTTTT.

The chain carries TRBV6-6 and TRBJ2-3; TRBD2 agrees at 8 bases. V shed 4 bases and J 4 bases; nucleotides not matched to a gene: 7. Looked up from germline, CDR1 is MNHNY and CDR2 is SVGAGI (reference sequence). CDR3 length equals 15 residues. CDR3 nucleotides: TGTGCCAGCAGTTCTGTCGGGGGGGCACCAGATACGCAGTATTTT. It specifies CASSSVGGAPDTQYF.

This clonotype was seen only a few times. The V call is TRBV20-1, the J call TRBJ1-2; 7 bases agree with TRBD1. This CDR3 has 14 amino acids. V lost 3 bases, J lost 7 bases, and 11 bases stayed unmatched. The germline CDR1 and CDR2 sequences are DFQATT and SNEGSKA (reference sequence). CDR3 region: CSARQAGGDGGYTF. CDR3 DNA: TGCAGTGCTAGGCAAGCAGGGGGGGACGGTGGCTACACCTTC.

The V and J genes are TRBV7-2 and TRBJ2-1; D remains unclear. Per the germline V gene, CDR1 is SGHTA and CDR2 is FQGNSA. The CDR3 runs to 18 residues. V gave up 6 bases and J gave up 1 base, with 22 bases separating them. CDR3 nucleotide sequence: TGTGCCAGCAGATCCCTCACGACCCTTCGAAGATCCTACAATGAGCAGTTCTTC. Translation gives CASRSLTTLRRSYNEQFF.

The chain is built from TRBV18 and TRBJ2-3; TRBD2 might be the D (6 bases). The CDR3 is 16 amino acids. Between the trimmed V and J ends, which lost 2 bases and 5 bases, there was a span of 17 bases. Germline CDR1 KGHSH, CDR2 LQKENI. In nucleotides, the CDR3 is TGTGCCAGCTCACCATTGGGGCGGGGAGGAAGAGATACGCAGTATTTT. Amino acids: CASSPLGRGGRDTQYF.

This rearrangement joins TRBV5-1 to TRBJ1-2, with D unresolved. Germline CDR1 reads SGHRS; CDR2 reads YFSETQ. The CDR3 covers 13 residues. V gave up 0 bases and J gave up 7 bases, with 10 bases separating them. The CDR3 coding sequence is TGCGCCAGCAGCTTGGGGGGAATCGGTGGCTACACCTTC. Amino acids: CASSLGGIGGYTF.

This clonotype was counted a few times. This rearrangement joins TRBV20-1 to TRBJ2-1; 8 nucleotides align to TRBD2. This CDR3 region has 14 residues. Germline V CDR1 and CDR2: DFQATT, SNEGSKA (reference sequence). With 1 base clipped from V and 6 bases from J, the junction kept 5 bases outside the gene matches. CDR3 in DNA: TGCAGTGCTAGAGCCGAAGCGGGAGCCAATGAGCAGTTCTTC. Amino acids: CSARAEAGANEQFF.

V usage is TRBV4-3 and J usage is TRBJ1-1; TRBD1 agrees at 8 bases. There are 15 residues in the CDR3. With 4 bases clipped from V and 6 bases from J, the junction kept 10 bases outside the gene matches. Germline-derived CDR1 and CDR2 are LGHNA and YSLEER. In DNA form, the CDR3 reads TGCGCCAGCAGCCCTTCCGGGACAGGTAGAGCTGAAGCTTTCTTT. Its protein is CASSPSGTGRAEAFF.

The chain uses TRBV29-1 and TRBJ2-3; a weak D match, TRBD2 (5 bases). CDR3 length: 14 residues. With 5 bases removed from V and 6 bases from J, the gap between germline ends came to 18 bases. Germline V lookup: CDR1 SQVTM, CDR2 ANQGSEA. Here the CDR3 DNA reads TGCAGCGTTATTCAAATATCGGGGATGGATACGCAGTATTTT. Protein product: CSVIQISGMDTQYF.

The V gene is TRBV6-6, the J gene TRBJ2-1; D is undetermined. Trimming removed 0 bases from V and 0 bases from J, with 9 bases in between. From germline, CDR1 is MNHNY and CDR2 SVGAGI (reference sequence). The CDR3 contains 16 residues. The DNA for the CDR3 is TGTGCCAGCAGTTACTCTGCCTCTAGCTCCTACAATGAGCAGTTCTTC. Its translation is CASSYSASSSYNEQFF.

This clonotype was seen only a few times. Its ends do not fully match the called genes, so a read error is possible. V usage is TRBV5-1 and J usage is TRBJ2-3; a possible D gene is TRBD2 (5 bases). This CDR3 has 14 residues. Germline V gives CDR1 SGHRS, CDR2 YFSETQ. CDR3 coding DNA: TGCACCAGCAGCTTGACTATCAGCACAGATACGCAGTATTTT. Translating gives CTSSLTISTDTQYF.